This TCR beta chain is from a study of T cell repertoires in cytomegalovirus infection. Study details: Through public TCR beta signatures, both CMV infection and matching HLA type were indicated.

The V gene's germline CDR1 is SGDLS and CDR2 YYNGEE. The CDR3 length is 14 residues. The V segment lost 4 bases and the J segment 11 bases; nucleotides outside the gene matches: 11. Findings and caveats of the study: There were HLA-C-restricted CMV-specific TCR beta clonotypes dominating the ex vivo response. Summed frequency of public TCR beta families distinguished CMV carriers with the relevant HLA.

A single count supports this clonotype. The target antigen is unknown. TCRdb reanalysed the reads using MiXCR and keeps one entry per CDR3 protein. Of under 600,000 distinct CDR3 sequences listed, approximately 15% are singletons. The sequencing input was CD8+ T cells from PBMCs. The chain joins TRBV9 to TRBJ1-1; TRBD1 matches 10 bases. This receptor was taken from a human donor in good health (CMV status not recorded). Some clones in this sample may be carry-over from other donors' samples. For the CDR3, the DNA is TGTGCCAGCAGCCCCGGGACAGGGGAACGGCGGGCTTTCTTT. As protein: CASSPGTGERRAFF.